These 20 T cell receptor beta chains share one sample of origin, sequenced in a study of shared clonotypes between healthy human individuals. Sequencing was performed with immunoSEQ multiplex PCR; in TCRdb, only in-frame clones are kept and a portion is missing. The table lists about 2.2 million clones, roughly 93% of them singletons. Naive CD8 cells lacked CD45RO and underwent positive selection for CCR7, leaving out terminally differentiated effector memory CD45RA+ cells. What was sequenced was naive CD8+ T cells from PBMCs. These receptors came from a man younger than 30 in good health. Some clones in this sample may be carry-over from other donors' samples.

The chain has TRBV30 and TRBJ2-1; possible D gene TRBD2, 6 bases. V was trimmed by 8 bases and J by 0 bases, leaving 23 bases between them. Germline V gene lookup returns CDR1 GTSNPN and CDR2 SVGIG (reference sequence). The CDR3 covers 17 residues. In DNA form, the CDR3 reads TGTGCCGGCATAGCGGAGCCGGCCCTAGGCTCCTACAATGAGCAGTTCTTC. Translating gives CAGIAEPALGSYNEQFF. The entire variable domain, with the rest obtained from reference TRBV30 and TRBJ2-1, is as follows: SQTIHQWPATLVQPVGSPLSLECTVEGTSNPNLYWYRQAAGRGLQLLFYSVGIGQISSEVPQNLSASRPQDRQFILSSKKLLLSDSGFYLCAGIAEPALGSYNEQFFGPGTRLTVL.

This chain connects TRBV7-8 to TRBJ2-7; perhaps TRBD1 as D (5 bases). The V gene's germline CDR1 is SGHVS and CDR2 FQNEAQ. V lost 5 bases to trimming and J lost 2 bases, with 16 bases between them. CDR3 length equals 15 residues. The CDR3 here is CASSSDSALTYEQYF. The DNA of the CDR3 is TGTGCCAGCAGCAGCGACAGCGCCCTTACCTACGAGCAGTACTTC.

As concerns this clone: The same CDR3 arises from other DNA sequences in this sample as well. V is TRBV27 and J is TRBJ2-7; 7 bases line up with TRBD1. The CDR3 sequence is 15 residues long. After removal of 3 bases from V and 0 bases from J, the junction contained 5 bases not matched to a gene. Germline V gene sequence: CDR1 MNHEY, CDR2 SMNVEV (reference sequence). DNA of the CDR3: TGTGCCAGCAGTTTGTTGACAGGGAGCTCCTACGAGCAGTACTTC. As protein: CASSLLTGSSYEQYF.

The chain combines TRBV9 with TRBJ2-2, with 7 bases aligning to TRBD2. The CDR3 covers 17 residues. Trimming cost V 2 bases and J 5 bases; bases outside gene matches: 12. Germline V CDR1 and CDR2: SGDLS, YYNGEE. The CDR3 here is CASSVEWAGAITGELFF. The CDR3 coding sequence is TGTGCCAGCAGCGTGGAATGGGCGGGAGCAATTACCGGGGAGCTGTTTTTT.

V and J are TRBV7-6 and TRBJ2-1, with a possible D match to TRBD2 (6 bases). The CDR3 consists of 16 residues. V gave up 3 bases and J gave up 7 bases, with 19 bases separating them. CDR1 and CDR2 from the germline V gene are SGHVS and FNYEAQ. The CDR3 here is CASSFARRASGNEQFF. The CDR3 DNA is TGTGCCAGCAGCTTCGCTCGGAGGGCCAGCGGGAATGAGCAGTTCTTC. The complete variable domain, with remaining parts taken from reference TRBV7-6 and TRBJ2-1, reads GAGVSQSPRYKVTKRGQDVALRCDPISGHVSLYWYRQALGQGPEFLTYFNYEAQQDKSGLPNDRFSAERPEGSISTLTIQRTEQRDSAMYRCASSFARRASGNEQFFGPGTRLTVL.

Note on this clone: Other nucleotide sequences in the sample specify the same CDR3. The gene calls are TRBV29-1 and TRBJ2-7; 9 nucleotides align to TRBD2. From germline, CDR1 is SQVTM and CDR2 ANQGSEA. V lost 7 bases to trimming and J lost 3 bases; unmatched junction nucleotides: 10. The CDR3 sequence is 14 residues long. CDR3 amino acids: CSAAGGDRLYEQYF. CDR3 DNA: TGCAGCGCTGCGGGGGGGGATAGACTCTACGAGCAGTACTTC.

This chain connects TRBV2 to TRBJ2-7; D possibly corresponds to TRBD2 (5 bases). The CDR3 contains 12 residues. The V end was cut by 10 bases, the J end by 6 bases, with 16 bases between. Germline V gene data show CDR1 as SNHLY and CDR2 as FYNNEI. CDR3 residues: CATYTGSGEQYF. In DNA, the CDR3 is TGTGCCACTTACACGGGGTCGGGCGAGCAGTACTTC.

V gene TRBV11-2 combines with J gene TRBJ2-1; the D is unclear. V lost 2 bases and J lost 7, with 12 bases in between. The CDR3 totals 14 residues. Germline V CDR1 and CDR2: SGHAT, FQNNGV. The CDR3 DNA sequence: TGTGCCAGCAGCTTACCCGGTCGATGGAATGAGCAGTTCTTC. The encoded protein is CASSLPGRWNEQFF.

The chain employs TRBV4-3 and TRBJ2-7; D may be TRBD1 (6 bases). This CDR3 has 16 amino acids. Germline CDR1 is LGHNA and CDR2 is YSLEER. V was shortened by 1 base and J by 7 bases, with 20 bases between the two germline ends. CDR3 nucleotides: TGCGCCAGCAGCCAAGGAGTCGGCAGGCGAGACAGGGAGCAGTACTTC. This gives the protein CASSQGVGRRDREQYF.

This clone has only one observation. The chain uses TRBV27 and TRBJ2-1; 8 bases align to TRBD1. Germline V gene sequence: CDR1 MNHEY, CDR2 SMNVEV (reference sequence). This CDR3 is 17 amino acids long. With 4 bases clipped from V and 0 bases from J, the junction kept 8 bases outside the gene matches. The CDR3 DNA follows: TGTGCCAGCAGTTCTCCACTGACAGGGGACTCCTACAATGAGCAGTTCTTC. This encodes CASSSPLTGDSYNEQFF.

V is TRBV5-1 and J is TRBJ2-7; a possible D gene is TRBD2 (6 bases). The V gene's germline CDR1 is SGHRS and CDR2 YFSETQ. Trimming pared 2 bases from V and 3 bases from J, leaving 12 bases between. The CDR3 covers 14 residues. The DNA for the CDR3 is TGCGCCAGCAGCTTCTATGGGGGAGGCTACGAGCAGTACTTC. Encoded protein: CASSFYGGGYEQYF.

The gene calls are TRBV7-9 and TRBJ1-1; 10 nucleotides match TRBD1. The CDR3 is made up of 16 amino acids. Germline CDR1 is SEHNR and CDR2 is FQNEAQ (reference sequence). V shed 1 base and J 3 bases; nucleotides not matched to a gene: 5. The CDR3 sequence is CASSLGTGGLYTEAFF. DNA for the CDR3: TGTGCCAGCAGCTTAGGGACAGGGGGATTATACACTGAAGCTTTCTTT. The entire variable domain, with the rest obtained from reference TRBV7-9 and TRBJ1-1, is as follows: DTGVSQNPRHKITKRGQNVTFRCDPISEHNRLYWYRQTLGQGPEFLTYFQNEAQLEKSRLLSDRFSAERPKGSFSTLEIQRTEQGDSAMYLCASSLGTGGLYTEAFFGQGTRLTVV.

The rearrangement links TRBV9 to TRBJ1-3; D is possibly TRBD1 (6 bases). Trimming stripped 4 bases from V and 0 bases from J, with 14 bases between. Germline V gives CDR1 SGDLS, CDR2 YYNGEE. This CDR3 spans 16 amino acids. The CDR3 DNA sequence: TGTGCCAGCAGCATCTCAGGGGAACTCTCTGGAAACACCATATATTTT. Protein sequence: CASSISGELSGNTIYF.

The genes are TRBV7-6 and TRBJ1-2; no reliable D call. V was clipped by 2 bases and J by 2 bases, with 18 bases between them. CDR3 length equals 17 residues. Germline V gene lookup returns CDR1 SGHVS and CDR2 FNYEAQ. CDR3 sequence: CASSLCPADRCNYGYTF. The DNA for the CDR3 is TGTGCCAGCAGCTTATGCCCGGCGGACCGCTGCAACTATGGCTACACCTTC.

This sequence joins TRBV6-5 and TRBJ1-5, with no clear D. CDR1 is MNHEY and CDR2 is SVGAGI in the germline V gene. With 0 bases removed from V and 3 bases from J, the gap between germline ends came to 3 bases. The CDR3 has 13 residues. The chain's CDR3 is CASSYSYNQPQHF. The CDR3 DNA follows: TGTGCCAGCAGTTACTCGTACAATCAGCCCCAGCATTTT.

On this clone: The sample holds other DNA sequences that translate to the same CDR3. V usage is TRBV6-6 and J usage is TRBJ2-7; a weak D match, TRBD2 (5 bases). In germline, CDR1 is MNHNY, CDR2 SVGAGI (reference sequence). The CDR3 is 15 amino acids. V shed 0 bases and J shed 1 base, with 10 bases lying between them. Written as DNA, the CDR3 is TGTGCCAGCAGTTACTCGGATTCGGGGTCCTACGAGCAGTACTTC. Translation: CASSYSDSGSYEQYF.

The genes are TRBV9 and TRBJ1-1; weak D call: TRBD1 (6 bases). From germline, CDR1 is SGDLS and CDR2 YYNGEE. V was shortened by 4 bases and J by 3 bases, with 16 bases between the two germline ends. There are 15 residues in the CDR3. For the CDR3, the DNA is TGTGCCAGCAGCCTCTGGACAGATTCACACACTGAAGCTTTCTTT. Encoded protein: CASSLWTDSHTEAFF.

The CDR3 is CASSQDRGWTYEQYF. Written as DNA, the CDR3 is TGTGCCAGCAGCCAGGACAGGGGCTGGACCTACGAGCAGTACTTC. This chain joins TRBV5-5 and TRBJ2-7; 9 bases agree with TRBD1. CDR3 length equals 15 residues. The germline CDR1 and CDR2 sequences are SGHKS and YYEKEE (reference sequence). V gave up 4 bases and J gave up 2 bases; unmatched junction bases: 7.

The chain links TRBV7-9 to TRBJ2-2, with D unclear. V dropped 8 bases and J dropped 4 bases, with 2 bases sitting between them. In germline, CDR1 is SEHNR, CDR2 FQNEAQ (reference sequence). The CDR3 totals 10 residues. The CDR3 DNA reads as TGTGCCAGCCTCACCGGGGAGCTGTTTTTT. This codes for CASLTGELFF.

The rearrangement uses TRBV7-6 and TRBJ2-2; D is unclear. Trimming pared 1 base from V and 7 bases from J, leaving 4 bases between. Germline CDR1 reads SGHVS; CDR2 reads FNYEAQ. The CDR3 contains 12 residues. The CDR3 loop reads CASSLVGGELFF. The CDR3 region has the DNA TGTGCCAGCAGCTTAGTCGGCGGGGAGCTGTTTTTT.